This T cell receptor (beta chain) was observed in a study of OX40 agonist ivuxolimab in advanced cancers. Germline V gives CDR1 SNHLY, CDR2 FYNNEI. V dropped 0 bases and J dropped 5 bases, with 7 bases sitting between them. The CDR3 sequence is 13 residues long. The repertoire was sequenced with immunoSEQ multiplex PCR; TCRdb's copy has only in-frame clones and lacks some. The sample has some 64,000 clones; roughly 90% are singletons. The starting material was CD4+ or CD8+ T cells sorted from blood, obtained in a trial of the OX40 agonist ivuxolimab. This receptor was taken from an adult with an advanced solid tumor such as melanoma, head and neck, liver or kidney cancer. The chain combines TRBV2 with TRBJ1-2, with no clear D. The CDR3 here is CASSEAAVYGYTF. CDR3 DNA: TGTGCCAGCAGTGAAGCGGCGGTATATGGCTACACCTTC.